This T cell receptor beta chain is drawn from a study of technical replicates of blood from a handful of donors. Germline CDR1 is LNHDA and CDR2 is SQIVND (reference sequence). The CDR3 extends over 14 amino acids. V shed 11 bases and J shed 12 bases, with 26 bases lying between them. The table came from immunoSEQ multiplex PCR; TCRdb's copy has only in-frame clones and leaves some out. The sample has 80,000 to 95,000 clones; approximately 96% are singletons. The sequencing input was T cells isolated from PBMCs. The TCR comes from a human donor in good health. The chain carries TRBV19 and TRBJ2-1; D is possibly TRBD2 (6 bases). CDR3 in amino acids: CAVMGGIGTSGQFF. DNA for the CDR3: TGTGCCGTTATGGGAGGCATCGGTACAAGCGGGCAGTTCTTC.